Presented here are 3 T cell receptor beta chains from one specimen sequenced in a study of blood T cells in healthy people across ages. It was with a sample-barcoded 5' primer and a J-beta primer mix that a second PCR of about 6 to 12 cycles was run. MiXCR, applied by TCRdb to the 5' RACE reads, yields one record per CDR3 protein. This sample has about 750,000 distinct CDR3 sequences, with 53% found just once. The sample taken for sequencing was blood. Receptors originate from a man older than 75 in good health.

This clonotype was seen a few times. The rearrangement joins TRBV6-5 to TRBJ2-1, with D tentatively TRBD2 (6 bases). The CDR3 sequence is 14 residues long. With 4 bases removed from V and 4 bases from J, the gap between germline ends came to 11 bases. The germline V gene has CDR1 MNHEY and CDR2 SVGAGI. The CDR3 sequence is CASSWLAEYNEQFF. CDR3 nucleotides: TGTGCCAGCAGTTGGTTAGCGGAGTACAATGAGCAGTTCTTC.

This clonotype was counted only a few times. The chain is built from TRBV7-9 and TRBJ1-2, with 7 bases fitting TRBD1. Trimming removed 2 bases from V and 6 bases from J; junction bases left unmatched: 3. CDR1 is SEHNR and CDR2 is FQNEAQ in the germline V gene (reference sequence). There are 13 residues in the CDR3. CDR3 nucleotide sequence: TGTGCCAGCAGCTTACGTGGGACAGATGGCTACACCTTC. This sequence encodes CASSLRGTDGYTF.

J is TRBJ1-2 and V is TRBV3-1; the match to TRBD1 covers 7 bases. CDR1 is LGHDT and CDR2 is YNNKEL in the germline V gene (reference sequence). The CDR3 has 17 residues. After removal of 4 bases from V and 6 bases from J, the junction contained 17 bases not matched to a gene. The CDR3 DNA reads TGTGCCAGCAGCCCCCTTGGAGGGGGCGAGATAAGCAATGGCTACACCTTC. It yields the protein CASSPLGGGEISNGYTF.